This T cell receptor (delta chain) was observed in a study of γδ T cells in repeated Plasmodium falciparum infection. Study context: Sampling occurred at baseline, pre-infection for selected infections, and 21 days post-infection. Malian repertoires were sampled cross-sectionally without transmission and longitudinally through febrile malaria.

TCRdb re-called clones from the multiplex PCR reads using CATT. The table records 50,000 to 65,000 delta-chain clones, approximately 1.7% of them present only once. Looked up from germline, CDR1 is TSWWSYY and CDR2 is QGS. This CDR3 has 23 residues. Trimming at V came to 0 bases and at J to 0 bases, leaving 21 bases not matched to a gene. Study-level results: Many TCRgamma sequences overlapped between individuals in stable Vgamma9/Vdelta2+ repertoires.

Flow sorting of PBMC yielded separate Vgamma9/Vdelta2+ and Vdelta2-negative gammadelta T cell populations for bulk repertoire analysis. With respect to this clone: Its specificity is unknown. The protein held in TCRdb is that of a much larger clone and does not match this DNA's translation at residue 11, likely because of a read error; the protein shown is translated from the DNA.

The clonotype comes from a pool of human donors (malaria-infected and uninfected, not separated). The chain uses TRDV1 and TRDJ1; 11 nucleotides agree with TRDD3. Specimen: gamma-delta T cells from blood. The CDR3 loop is CALGELFPTRSLNWGIDTDKLIF. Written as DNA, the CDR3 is TGTGCTCTTGGGGAACTCTTTCCTACGAGGTCCCTAAACTGGGGGATAGACACCGATAAACTCATCTTT.